This T cell receptor beta chain derives from a study of shared clonotypes between healthy human individuals. Assay used: immunoSEQ multiplex PCR; TCRdb lists only in-frame clones, some missing. The sample carries about 1 million clones, roughly 75% recorded once. Per the germline V gene, CDR1 is MNHEY and CDR2 is SVGAGI. The ends were cut back, 2 bases at V and 6 bases at J, with 14 bases in the middle. This CDR3 comprises 14 residues. The sequenced sample was memory CD4+ T cells sorted from blood. Indicated subset: CD45RA-negative fraction. The J gene is TRBJ2-7, the V gene TRBV6-5; D is perhaps TRBD1 (6 bases). This TCR derives from a man younger than 35 in good health. The CDR3 DNA sequence: TGTGCCAGCAGTTACGCGGACAGTCACCGCGAGCAGTACTTC. Its translation is CASSYADSHREQYF.